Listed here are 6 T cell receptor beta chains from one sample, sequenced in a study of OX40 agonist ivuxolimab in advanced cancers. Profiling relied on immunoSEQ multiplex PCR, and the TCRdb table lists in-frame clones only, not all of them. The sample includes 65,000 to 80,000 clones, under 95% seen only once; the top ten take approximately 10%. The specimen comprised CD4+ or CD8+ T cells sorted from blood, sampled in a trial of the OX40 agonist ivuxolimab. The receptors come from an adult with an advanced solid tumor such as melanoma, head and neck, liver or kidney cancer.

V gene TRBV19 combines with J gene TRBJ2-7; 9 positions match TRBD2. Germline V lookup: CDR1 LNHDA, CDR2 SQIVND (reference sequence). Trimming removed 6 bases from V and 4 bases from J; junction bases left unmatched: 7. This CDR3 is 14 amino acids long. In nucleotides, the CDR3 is TGTGCCAGTAGGAGCGGGGGGATCATATACGAGCAGTACTTC. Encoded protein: CASRSGGIIYEQYF.

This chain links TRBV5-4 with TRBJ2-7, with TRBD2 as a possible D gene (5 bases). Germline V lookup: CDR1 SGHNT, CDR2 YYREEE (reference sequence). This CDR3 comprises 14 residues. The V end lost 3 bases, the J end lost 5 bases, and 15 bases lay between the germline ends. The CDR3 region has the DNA TGTGCCAGCAGCTCCCTTGCACTAGGGCACGAGCAGTACTTC. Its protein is CASSSLALGHEQYF.

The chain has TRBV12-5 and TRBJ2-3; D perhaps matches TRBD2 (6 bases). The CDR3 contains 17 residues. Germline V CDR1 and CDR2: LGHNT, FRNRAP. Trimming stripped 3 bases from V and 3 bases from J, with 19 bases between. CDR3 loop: CASGLVSPAGWTDTQYF. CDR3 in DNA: TGTGCTAGTGGTTTAGTGAGTCCAGCGGGCTGGACAGATACGCAGTATTTT.

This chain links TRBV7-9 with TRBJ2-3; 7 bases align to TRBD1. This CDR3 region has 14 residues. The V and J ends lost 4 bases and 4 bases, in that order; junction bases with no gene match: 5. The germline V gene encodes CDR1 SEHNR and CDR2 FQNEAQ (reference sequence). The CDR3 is CASSSRQGPDTQYF. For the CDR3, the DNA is TGTGCCAGCAGCTCGAGACAGGGTCCAGATACGCAGTATTTT.

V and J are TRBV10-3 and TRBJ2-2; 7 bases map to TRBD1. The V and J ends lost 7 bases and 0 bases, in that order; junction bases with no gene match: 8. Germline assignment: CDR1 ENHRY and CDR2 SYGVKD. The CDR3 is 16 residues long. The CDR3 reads CAITEDRRTNTGELFF. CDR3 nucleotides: TGTGCCATCACGGAGGACAGGCGGACGAACACCGGGGAGCTGTTTTTT.

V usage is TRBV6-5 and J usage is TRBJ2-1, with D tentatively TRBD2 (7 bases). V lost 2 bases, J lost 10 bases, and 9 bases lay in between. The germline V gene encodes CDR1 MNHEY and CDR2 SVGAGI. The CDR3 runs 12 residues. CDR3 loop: CASSYGGAEQFF. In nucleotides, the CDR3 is TGTGCCAGCAGTTACGGGGGGGCAGAGCAGTTCTTC.